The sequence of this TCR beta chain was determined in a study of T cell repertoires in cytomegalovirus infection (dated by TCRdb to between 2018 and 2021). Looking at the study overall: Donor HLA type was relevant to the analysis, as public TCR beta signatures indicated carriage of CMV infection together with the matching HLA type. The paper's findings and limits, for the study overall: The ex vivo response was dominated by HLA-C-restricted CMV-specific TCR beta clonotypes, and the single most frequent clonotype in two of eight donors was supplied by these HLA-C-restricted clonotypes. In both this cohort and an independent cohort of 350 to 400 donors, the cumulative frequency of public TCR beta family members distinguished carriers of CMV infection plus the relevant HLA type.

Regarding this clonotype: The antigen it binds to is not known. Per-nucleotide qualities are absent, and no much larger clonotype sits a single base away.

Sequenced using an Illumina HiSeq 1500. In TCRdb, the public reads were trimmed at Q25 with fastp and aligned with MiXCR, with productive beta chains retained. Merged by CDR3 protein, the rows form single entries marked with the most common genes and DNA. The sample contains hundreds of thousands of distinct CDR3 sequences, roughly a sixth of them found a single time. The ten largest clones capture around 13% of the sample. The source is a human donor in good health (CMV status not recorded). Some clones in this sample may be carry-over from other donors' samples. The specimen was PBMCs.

The DNA sequence reads TGTGCCAGCAGTCCCCCGGGGGCGGGGTATTCCGCCAAAAACATTCAGTACTTC. This gives the protein CASSPPGAGYSAKNIQYF. The chain is assembled from TRBV28 and TRBJ2-4; the D call could be TRBD1 or TRBD2, with each sharing 6 bases. Including cysteine and phenylalanine, the CDR3 has 18 amino acids. Left in the record is the CDR3 DNA by itself, 54 bases read in frame from the first base. V was cut back by 5 bases and J by 1 base, leaving a gap of 21 bases between them. The germline V gene supplies CDR1 MDHEN and CDR2 SYDVKM.